The 27 T cell receptor beta chains presented below share a single source sample, sequenced in a study of blood T cell repertoires in COVID-19. The assay was immunoSEQ multiplex PCR, and TCRdb's table has in-frame clones only and misses some. Of hundreds of thousands of clones in the sample, more than 70% are singletons; the top ten hold roughly 1.2%. Sequencing was done on a sample of peripheral blood. The source is a man aged 35 to 55 with acute or convalescent COVID-19.

This chain uses TRBV29-1 with TRBJ2-1; 9 nucleotides agree with TRBD2. J was trimmed by 6 bases and V by 6 bases; bases with no gene match: 12. Germline V gives CDR1 SQVTM, CDR2 ANQGSEA. The CDR3 runs 15 residues. The CDR3 nucleotides are TGCAGCGTCGTAGGGGGTAGCGGGAGCGGCAATGAGCAGTTCTTC. It yields the protein CSVVGGSGSGNEQFF.

The chain combines TRBV28 with TRBJ2-1, with 11 bases lining up with TRBD2. The V gene's germline CDR1 is MDHEN and CDR2 SYDVKM. This CDR3 has 18 amino acids. V shed 3 bases and J 0 bases; nucleotides not matched to a gene: 7. CDR3 nucleotides: TGTGCCAGCAGTTTGGCCACTAGCGGGGGCTCCTCCTACAATGAGCAGTTCTTC. Protein sequence: CASSLATSGGSSYNEQFF.

This chain joins TRBV28 and TRBJ1-5, with D perhaps matching TRBD1 (6 bases). This CDR3 region has 15 residues. V lost 2 bases to trimming and J lost 5 bases, with 13 bases between them. Germline loops: CDR1 MDHEN, CDR2 SYDVKM. CDR3 DNA sequence: TGTGCCAGCAGTTTAGCGTTCAGGGGTGATCAGCCCCAGCATTTT. Protein: CASSLAFRGDQPQHF.

The rearrangement links TRBV24-1 to TRBJ1-1; D is uncertain. CDR3 size: 14 residues. Germline V gene sequence: CDR1 KGHDR, CDR2 SFDVKD. V gave up 3 bases and J gave up 1 base, with 8 bases separating them. CDR3 sequence: CATSDTSSNTEAFF. The CDR3 DNA is TGTGCCACCAGTGATACTTCATCGAACACTGAAGCTTTCTTT.

This sequence joins TRBV28 and TRBJ1-5; 9 bases agree with TRBD1. V shed 3 bases, J shed 1 base, and the junction held 4 bases outside the gene matches. The CDR3 loop spans 16 amino acids. Germline lookup yields CDR1 MDHEN and CDR2 SYDVKM. The CDR3 DNA sequence: TGTGCCAGCAGTTTGCACAGGGGGCGAAGCAATCAGCCCCAGCATTTT. Protein: CASSLHRGRSNQPQHF. The full variable domain, in which reference TRBV28 and TRBJ1-5 provide the parts outside the CDR3, is DVKVTQSSRYLVKRTGEKVFLECVQDMDHENMFWYRQDPGLGLRLIYFSYDVKMKEKGDIPEGYSVSREKKERFSLILESASTNQTSMYLCASSLHRGRSNQPQHFGDGTRLSIL.

V usage is TRBV7-8 and J usage is TRBJ2-2; 9 bases are shared with TRBD1. V was clipped by 5 bases and J by 7 bases; unmatched bases: 8. Per germline, CDR1 SGHVS and CDR2 FQNEAQ. The CDR3 is 15 residues long. The CDR3 reads CASSRDRVRRGELFF. CDR3 DNA: TGTGCCAGCAGCCGGGACAGGGTTCGACGCGGGGAGCTGTTTTTT.

The chain has TRBV6-1 and TRBJ2-5; D is undetermined. V lost 2 bases and J 4 bases, leaving 11 bases between the germline ends. Germline CDR1 is MNHNS and CDR2 is SASEGT. The CDR3 extends over 14 amino acids. Here the CDR3 DNA reads TGTGCCAGCAGTGAATTTCCTCTTTTAGAGACCCAGTACTTC. It specifies CASSEFPLLETQYF.

The chain combines TRBV24-1 with TRBJ2-5; 9 nucleotides line up with TRBD2. Germline lookup yields CDR1 KGHDR and CDR2 SFDVKD. V lost 2 bases, J lost 6 bases, and 6 bases stayed unmatched. The CDR3 has 15 residues. The CDR3 DNA sequence: TGTGCCACCAGTGATTCCCGCGGGGGGGGAAAGACCCAGTACTTC. It yields the protein CATSDSRGGGKTQYF.

CDR3 sequence: CASSLGHNYGYTF. The DNA of the CDR3 is TGTGCCAGCAGCTTGGGACATAACTATGGCTACACCTTC. The chain has TRBV5-8 and TRBJ1-2; D not certain. This CDR3 spans 13 amino acids. The V end lost 0 bases, the J end lost 1 base, and 4 bases lay between the germline ends. From germline, CDR1 is SGHTS and CDR2 YDEGEE.

The DNA of the CDR3 is TGTGCCAGCAGTCTGGGGCTCAATCAGCCCCAGCATTTT. This translates into CASSLGLNQPQHF. The V gene is TRBV2, the J gene TRBJ1-5; D is possibly TRBD1 (5 bases). This CDR3 has 13 residues. Germline V CDR1 and CDR2: SNHLY, FYNNEI. The V and J ends lost 5 bases and 3 bases respectively, with 8 bases between them. Combining the CDR3 with reference TRBV2 and TRBJ1-5 gives the whole variable domain EPEVTQTPSHQVTQMGQEVILRCVPISNHLYFYWYRQILGQKVEFLVSFYNNEISEKSEIFDDQFSVERPDGSNFTLKIRSTKLEDSAMYFCASSLGLNQPQHFGDGTRLSIL.

This rearrangement joins TRBV27 to TRBJ2-2; D might be TRBD2 (5 bases). Trimming shortened V by 6 bases and J by 8 bases, and 13 bases separated the two germline ends. The CDR3 contains 13 residues. Looked up from germline, CDR1 is MNHEY and CDR2 is SMNVEV (reference sequence). CDR3 in amino acids: CASSPSRGGELFF. The CDR3 DNA reads as TGTGCCAGCAGCCCTTCCCGGGGAGGGGAGCTGTTTTTT.

The genes are TRBV29-1 and TRBJ2-5; 15 nucleotides align to TRBD2. V lost 6 bases and J lost 2; bases outside the gene matches: 10. The CDR3 runs to 17 residues. CDR1 is SQVTM, CDR2 ANQGSEA, per germline. In nucleotides, the CDR3 is TGCAGCGTCGACGGACTAGCGGGAGGGCCAACGCAAGAGACCCAGTACTTC. Translated: CSVDGLAGGPTQETQYF.

The DNA for the CDR3 is TGTGCCAGCAGCTTTACAGCTGGGGAGCTGTTTTTT. It yields the protein CASSFTAGELFF. The V call is TRBV7-3, the J call TRBJ2-2; D remains ambiguous. This CDR3 is 12 amino acids long. The V gene lost 3 bases and the J gene lost 8 bases, with 7 bases spanning the gap. In germline, CDR1 is SGHTA, CDR2 FQGTGA.

The chain couples TRBV30 to TRBJ1-5; D possibly corresponds to TRBD1 (6 bases). Germline V gene sequence: CDR1 GTSNPN, CDR2 SVGIG (reference sequence). Trimming left V 0 bases short and J 2 bases short, with 11 bases between. CDR3 length: 15 residues. CDR3 sequence: CAWSVGGTGNQPQHF. CDR3 nucleotides: TGTGCCTGGAGTGTTGGGGGCACGGGCAATCAGCCCCAGCATTTT.

The genes are TRBV6-2 or TRBV6-3 and TRBJ1-2, with D hard to call. The germline V gene encodes CDR1 MNHEY and CDR2 SVGEGT. Trimming removed 6 bases at V and 2 bases at J, with 19 bases between. The CDR3 runs 16 residues. The CDR3 spells CASSRSKLSRNYGYTF. The CDR3 nucleotides read TGTGCCAGCAGCCGATCGAAACTCAGCAGGAACTATGGCTACACCTTC.

This chain joins TRBV13 and TRBJ2-1; TRBD2 might be the D (6 bases). Germline-derived CDR1 and CDR2 are PRHDT and FYEKMQ (reference sequence). Trimming cost V 5 bases and J 4 bases, with 9 bases left between them. This CDR3 region has 13 residues. The CDR3 is CASSSGPYNEQFF. In nucleotides, the CDR3 is TGTGCCAGCAGCAGCGGGCCGTACAATGAGCAGTTCTTC. The full variable domain, rest sourced from reference TRBV13 and TRBJ2-1, is AAGVIQSPRHLIKEKRETATLKCYPIPRHDTVYWYQQGPGQDPQFLISFYEKMQSDKGSIPDRFSAQQFSDYHSELNMSSLELGDSALYFCASSSGPYNEQFFGPGTRLTVL.

CDR3 DNA: TGTGCCAGCAGCTTAGAACGGGGTACCTACACCTTC. This sequence encodes CASSLERGTYTF. The J gene is TRBJ1-2, the V gene TRBV7-2, with unresolved D. The CDR3 contains 12 residues. Trimming shortened V by 1 base and J by 10 bases, and 10 bases separated the two germline ends. Germline CDR1 and CDR2: SGHTA and FQGNSA.

This sequence joins TRBV11-2 and TRBJ2-1, with 10 positions matching TRBD1. Germline trimming cut 5 bases from V and 7 bases from J; bases unmatched to any gene: 5. The V gene's germline CDR1 is SGHAT and CDR2 FQNNGV. CDR3 length: 14 residues. The CDR3 DNA follows: TGTGCCAGCAGCCGCCGGGACAGGGGTAATGAGCAGTTCTTC. Translating it yields CASSRRDRGNEQFF.

The rearrangement uses TRBV6-4 and TRBJ1-1; no firm D call. Trimming left V 0 bases short and J 1 base short, with 9 bases between. Germline assignment: CDR1 MRHNA and CDR2 SNTAGT. The CDR3 runs to 15 residues. The CDR3 DNA follows: TGTGCCAGCAGTGACTCGCACAGACGGAACACTGAAGCTTTCTTT. Translating gives CASSDSHRRNTEAFF.

This chain joins TRBV6-5 and TRBJ1-5; 8 bases fit TRBD1. V was pared by 5 bases and J by 7 bases, with 7 bases of the junction left unmatched. CDR3 size: 14 residues. Germline V gene sequence: CDR1 MNHEY, CDR2 SVGAGI. The CDR3: CASSPTGEGQPQHF. The CDR3 DNA follows: TGTGCCAGCAGTCCGACAGGGGAAGGCCAGCCCCAGCATTTT.

There are a few counts of this clone. CDR3 sequence (DNA): TGTGCCATCAGTGATTTAGAGAACTATGGCTACACCTTC. Residues: CAISDLENYGYTF. The V gene is TRBV10-3, the J gene TRBJ1-2; D is ambiguous. This CDR3 is 13 amino acids long. V lost 3 bases and J 2 bases, leaving 7 bases between the germline ends. Per the germline V gene, CDR1 is ENHRY and CDR2 is SYGVKD.

The chain links TRBV28 to TRBJ2-1; 10 nucleotides agree with TRBD2. Trimming at V came to 6 bases and at J to 3 bases, leaving 14 bases not matched to a gene. The CDR3 contains 18 residues. Germline V gives CDR1 MDHEN, CDR2 SYDVKM. The CDR3 DNA reads TGTGCCAGCAGGCAAAGCGGGAGGGCCGACATCGGCTACAATGAGCAGTTCTTC. Translating it yields CASRQSGRADIGYNEQFF.

The count of this clone is one. This rearrangement joins TRBV21-1 to TRBJ2-6; TRBD2, the D gene given by the table, was not confirmed from the DNA. TRBV21-1 is labeled a pseudogene. The CDR3 consists of 19 residues. Here the CDR3 reads CASSKTRRVGSGGANVLTF. The DNA of the CDR3 is TGTGCCAGCAGCAAAACCCGTAGGGTTGGGAGCGGGGGGGCCAACGTCCTGACTTTC.

V gene TRBV6-5 combines with J gene TRBJ2-7; 10 positions match TRBD2. The V gene end was trimmed by 4 bases and the J gene end by 3 bases; junction bases not matched to a gene: 9. This CDR3 is built from 16 residues. Germline CDR1 is MNHEY and CDR2 is SVGAGI. CDR3 bases: TGTGCCAGCAGTTCCGGTGTAGCGGGGGGACTCTACGAGCAGTACTTC. Protein product: CASSSGVAGGLYEQYF.

V usage is TRBV6-6 and J usage is TRBJ1-5; 11 nucleotides align to TRBD1. The V and J ends lost 6 bases and 0 bases, in that order; junction bases with no gene match: 10. There are 18 residues in the CDR3. CDR1 MNHNY and CDR2 SVGAGI come from the germline V gene (reference sequence). This CDR3 is CASSRAGQGEYSNQPQHF. In DNA, the CDR3 is TGTGCCAGCAGCCGAGCGGGACAGGGGGAATATAGCAATCAGCCCCAGCATTTT.

The chain recombines TRBV5-1 with TRBJ2-6; D may be TRBD1 (5 bases). Germline V gene data show CDR1 as SGHRS and CDR2 as YFSETQ. The V gene lost 0 bases and the J gene lost 1 base, with 14 bases spanning the gap. This CDR3 spans 18 amino acids. The CDR3 bases are TGCGCCAGCAGCTTGGTTTCAGGGTCCGGATCTGGGGCCAACGTCCTGACTTTC. Translation gives CASSLVSGSGSGANVLTF.

This chain links TRBV28 with TRBJ1-6; 10 positions agree with TRBD1. The germline gives CDR1 MDHEN, CDR2 SYDVKM. J gave up 9 bases and V 2 bases, and 4 bases lay outside the gene matches. This CDR3 region has 15 residues. For the CDR3, the DNA is TGTGCCAGCAGTTTACTTCGACAGGGGGCTTCACCCCTCCACTTT. This encodes CASSLLRQGASPLHF.